The clone carrying this T cell receptor beta chain was observed a few times. These data originate in a study of tumor-infiltrating lymphocytes in oesophageal squamous cell carcinoma. TCRdb re-called the PCR reads through MiXCR, storing one row per CDR3 protein. The data contain around 12,000 distinct CDR3 sequences, about three fifths of them singletons. CDR3 size: 17 residues. Germline V gene data show CDR1 as SGHVT and CDR2 as SQSDAQ. The receptor was isolated from a female donor with esophageal squamous cell carcinoma. The rearrangement links TRBV7-4 to TRBJ2-7; a possible D gene is TRBD1 (6 bases). TRBJ2-1 matches the DNA end more closely, so the J call is doubtful. Sequenced input: esophageal tumor tissue. This CDR3 reads CASSSPPGDGDNNEQFF. DNA for the CDR3: TGTGCCAGCAGCTCACCTCCAGGGGATGGGGATAACAATGAGCAGTTCTTC.